This TCR beta chain came from a study of early stage breast cancer tumors. Study summary: The ER+/PR+/HER2- tumors included roughly eight ductal and four lobular carcinomas. Samples were sequenced at approximately 9-fold average coverage.

Study results and caveats: In 14 of 16 patients, blood comparison separated tumor from normal breast.

Each sample had two DNA replicates, around 0.53 ug blood or 1.5 ug tissue. TCRdb's copy holds only in-frame clones and misses some; the assay was immunoSEQ multiplex PCR. The profile covers 51,000 or so clones, with 65% to 90% appearing a single time and approximately 1.4% taken by the ten largest. Turning to this clone: What it binds is not known. Other DNA sequences of this sample code for an identical CDR3.

Sample: blood. The TCR sequence derives from a person in their fifties with breast cancer.

For the CDR3, the DNA is TGTGCCAGCAGCTTAACTAGACAGGACACTGAAGCTTTCTTT. It yields the protein CASSLTRQDTEAFF. J is TRBJ1-1 and V is TRBV7-3; a weak D match, TRBD1 (6 bases). CDR1 is SGHTA and CDR2 is FQGTGA in the germline V gene. The CDR3 length is 14 residues. The V and J ends lost 0 bases and 3 bases respectively, with 8 bases between them. Full variable domain (outside the CDR3, taken from reference TRBV7-3 and TRBJ1-1): GAGVSQTPSNKVTEKGKYVELRCDPISGHTALYWYRQSLGQGPEFLIYFQGTGAADDSGLPNDRFFAVRPEGSVSTLKIQRTERGDSAVYLCASSLTRQDTEAFFGQGTRLTVV.